The 19 T cell receptor beta chains below all came from one sample that was sequenced in a study of blood T cell repertoires in COVID-19. TCRdb's table, derived via immunoSEQ multiplex PCR, lists solely in-frame clones and lacks some. The repertoire consists of under 95,000 clones, with just over 90% occurring once and the leading ten covering just over 2.5%. Sequencing was done on a sample of peripheral blood. The receptors were gathered from a man aged 45-65 years with COVID-19, enrolled during active disease.

The chain is built from TRBV7-2 and TRBJ2-3; tentatively, D is TRBD2 (5 bases). Looked up from germline, CDR1 is SGHTA and CDR2 is FQGNSA. Trimming pared 5 bases from V and 4 bases from J, leaving 13 bases between. The CDR3 is 14 residues long. The CDR3 protein is CASSPGRGPDTQYF. The CDR3, as DNA: TGTGCCAGCAGCCCCGGTCGGGGTCCAGATACGCAGTATTTT.

The chain uses TRBV13 and TRBJ2-7; D gene ambiguous. The V end was cut by 0 bases, the J end by 3 bases, with 6 bases between. The CDR3 has 13 residues. The germline gives CDR1 PRHDT, CDR2 FYEKMQ (reference sequence). CDR3 sequence reads: CASSLGRDYEQYV. In nucleotides, the CDR3 is TGTGCCAGCAGCTTAGGCCGCGACTACGAGCAGTACGTC.

The gene calls are TRBV19 and TRBJ2-2; D is undetermined. The V and J ends lost 3 bases and 5 bases respectively, with 7 bases between them. The CDR3 extends over 13 amino acids. Germline V gives CDR1 LNHDA, CDR2 SQIVND (reference sequence). In DNA form, the CDR3 reads TGTGCCAGTAGTATTGCAGAAACCGGGGAGCTGTTTTTT. Protein: CASSIAETGELFF.

V usage is TRBV15 and J usage is TRBJ2-2; 12 positions agree with TRBD2. The V segment lost 0 bases and the J segment 6 bases; nucleotides outside the gene matches: 2. Germline-derived CDR1 and CDR2 are LNHNV and YYDKDF (reference sequence). The CDR3 runs 16 residues. CDR3 sequence: CATSREASGRAGELFF. The CDR3 bases are TGTGCCACCAGCAGAGAGGCTAGCGGGAGGGCCGGGGAGCTGTTTTTT.

The rearrangement uses TRBV3-1 (or the pseudogene TRBV3-2) and TRBJ1-1, with 7 bases aligning to TRBD1. There are 15 residues in the CDR3. Germline loops: CDR1 LGHDT, CDR2 YNNKEL (reference sequence). V trimming: 4 bases; J trimming: 1 base; junction bases outside the gene matches: 6. The CDR3 here is CASSRRTGGNTEAFF. The CDR3, as DNA: TGTGCCAGCAGCCGCCGGACAGGAGGGAACACTGAAGCTTTCTTT.

This clone has a single count. The V gene is TRBV7-2, the J gene TRBJ2-2; TRBD2 matches at 8 bases. Germline V gene sequence: CDR1 SGHTA, CDR2 FQGNSA. After removal of 1 base from V and 4 bases from J, the junction contained 8 bases not matched to a gene. The length of the CDR3 is 17 residues. The CDR3: CASSLGGRRGRTGELFF. The CDR3 nucleotides are TGTGCCAGCAGCTTAGGCGGGAGGAGGGGTCGCACCGGGGAGCTGTTTTTT.

The V and J genes are TRBV6-5 and TRBJ2-7; 8 bases are a match to TRBD2. CDR3 length: 14 residues. Germline V gene lookup returns CDR1 MNHEY and CDR2 SVGAGI. With 6 bases clipped from V and 1 base from J, the junction kept 5 bases outside the gene matches. CDR3 in DNA: TGTGCCAGCAGACAAACTAGCGGTTCCTACGAGCAGTACTTC. Translating it yields CASRQTSGSYEQYF.

The rearrangement uses TRBV6-4 and TRBJ1-1, with 8 bases fitting TRBD1. CDR3 size: 14 residues. CDR1 and CDR2 from the germline V gene are MRHNA and SNTAGT. Unmatched junction bases numbered 7, after V lost 7 bases and J lost 3 bases. CDR3 sequence reads: CASILRGRHTEAFF. CDR3 in DNA: TGTGCCAGCATACTCAGGGGGCGCCACACTGAAGCTTTCTTT.

The J gene is TRBJ2-3, the V gene TRBV2; 10 bases are shared with TRBD1. The ends lost 7 bases at V and 6 bases at J; junction bases unmatched: 7. The CDR3 is made up of 14 amino acids. Germline V gene lookup returns CDR1 SNHLY and CDR2 FYNNEI. The CDR3 spells CASTPGQGLDTQYF. In DNA, the CDR3 is TGTGCCAGCACCCCGGGACAGGGGTTGGATACGCAGTATTTT.

This rearrangement joins TRBV6-5 to TRBJ2-5, with a tentative D call TRBD2 (7 bases). Deletions cut 6 bases from V and 6 bases from J, with 20 bases between. Germline-derived CDR1 and CDR2 are MNHEY and SVGAGI. The CDR3 runs 15 residues. In DNA, the CDR3 is TGTGCCAGCAGCTATCTTGGGGGGGCGAGGAAGACCCAGTACTTC. This sequence encodes CASSYLGGARKTQYF.

The chain joins TRBV2 to TRBJ2-2; a weak D match, TRBD2 (5 bases). V shed 3 bases and J shed 4 bases, with 12 bases lying between them. The CDR3 loop spans 15 amino acids. Germline V gives CDR1 SNHLY, CDR2 FYNNEI. CDR3 sequence reads: CASSDRGSGTGELFF. The CDR3 DNA reads TGTGCCAGCAGTGATCGGGGTAGTGGCACCGGGGAGCTGTTTTTT.

The CDR3 DNA is TGCAGCGTTGCCGGTGGGGGCCCTGGGGCCAACGTCCTGACTTTC. It yields the protein CSVAGGGPGANVLTF. V usage is TRBV29-1 and J usage is TRBJ2-6, with a weak D call TRBD1 (6 bases). CDR3 size: 15 residues. Per germline, CDR1 SQVTM and CDR2 ANQGSEA. V lost 4 bases and J 2 bases, leaving 12 bases between the germline ends.

This chain connects TRBV14 to TRBJ1-4; the D is unclear. CDR1 SGHDN and CDR2 FVKESK come from the germline V gene. Trimming removed 4 bases from V and 0 bases from J, with 3 bases in between. This CDR3 contains 13 residues. This CDR3 is CASSRATNEKLFF. DNA of the CDR3: TGTGCCAGCAGCCGAGCAACTAATGAAAAACTGTTTTTT. Variable domain in full (rest from reference TRBV14 and TRBJ1-4): EAGVTQFPSHSVIEKGQTVTLRCDPISGHDNLYWYRRVMGKEIKFLLHFVKESKQDESGMPNNRFLAERTGGTYSTLKVQPAELEDSGVYFCASSRATNEKLFFGSGTQLSVL.

The chain joins TRBV24-1 to TRBJ2-3; maybe TRBD2 (5 bases). CDR1 is KGHDR, CDR2 SFDVKD, per germline. V was shortened by 3 bases and J by 6 bases, with 18 bases between the two germline ends. This CDR3 comprises 16 residues. CDR3: CATSDPTLGVSDTQYF. The CDR3 DNA reads as TGTGCCACCAGTGATCCCACGTTGGGAGTATCGGATACGCAGTATTTT.

This sequence joins TRBV19 and TRBJ2-5; 7 nucleotides line up with TRBD1. Looked up from germline, CDR1 is LNHDA and CDR2 is SQIVND (reference sequence). Trimming took 6 bases from V and 2 from J; bases not matched to a gene: 3. This CDR3 is 13 amino acids long. CDR3 region: CASSPGQQETQYF. As DNA, the CDR3 is TGTGCCAGTAGCCCGGGACAGCAAGAGACCCAGTACTTC.

This chain joins TRBV27 and TRBJ2-4, with D possibly being TRBD1 (6 bases). Looked up from germline, CDR1 is MNHEY and CDR2 is SMNVEV (reference sequence). The V gene lost 6 bases and the J gene lost 6 bases, with 18 bases spanning the gap. This CDR3 spans 15 amino acids. The CDR3 DNA is TGTGCCAGCAGCCGGGGTGGGGGCGACGGAAACATTCAGTACTTC. Residues: CASSRGGGDGNIQYF.

The chain combines TRBV6-1 with TRBJ2-1; 9 bases line up with TRBD1. Unmatched junction bases numbered 20, after V lost 4 bases and J lost 4 bases. Germline CDR1 MNHNS, CDR2 SASEGT. The CDR3 spans 20 residues. The CDR3 reads CASSAPSLTRGQGKYNEQFF. CDR3 nucleotide sequence: TGTGCCAGCAGTGCGCCGAGCTTAACCCGTGGACAGGGGAAATACAATGAGCAGTTCTTC.

The chain couples TRBV6-6 to TRBJ1-2, with D unclear. The CDR3 is made up of 14 amino acids. Germline V gene data show CDR1 as MNHNY and CDR2 as SVGAGI (reference sequence). Trimming removed 2 bases from V and 2 bases from J, with 9 bases in between. Here the CDR3 DNA reads TGTGCCAGCAGTTACACCCCCGGGAACTATGGCTACACCTTC. Translated, it gives CASSYTPGNYGYTF.

The chain employs TRBV20-1 and TRBJ2-1; possibly TRBD1 for D (6 bases). The CDR3 is 11 amino acids. Germline V gene data show CDR1 as DFQATT and CDR2 as SNEGSKA (reference sequence). The CDR3 region has the DNA TGCAGCCCGACAGGCTACAATGAGCAGTTCTTC. It is translated as CSPTGYNEQFF.